The 29 T cell receptor beta chains below were found in one sample sequenced in a study of blood T cell repertoires in COVID-19. The data were produced by immunoSEQ multiplex PCR, yet TCRdb's version contains in-frame clones alone and is incomplete. The sample consists of about 230,000 clones, over 80% of them appearing once. Sequencing input: peripheral blood. The receptors were gathered from a man in his forties with acute or convalescent COVID-19.

This clone appeared a single time. This chain uses TRBV30 with TRBJ1-6, with 9 bases matching TRBD1. The CDR3 is 13 amino acids. CDR1 and CDR2 (germline): GTSNPN, SVGIG (reference sequence). CDR3 sequence (DNA): TGTGCTTTCGACAGGGGGAATAATTCACCCCTCCACTTT. It encodes CAFDRGNNSPLHF.

This clone occurred many times. V usage is TRBV7-8 and J usage is TRBJ1-6; possible D gene TRBD1, 6 bases. Germline V gives CDR1 SGHVS, CDR2 FQNEAQ. Trimming removed 3 bases from V and 9 bases from J, with 9 bases in between. CDR3 length: 13 residues. As DNA, the CDR3 is TGTGCCAGCAGCTTGAGGGGGGGTTCACCCCTCCACTTT. Protein sequence: CASSLRGGSPLHF.

This clone was seen a few times. This rearrangement joins TRBV19 to TRBJ2-1; D perhaps matches TRBD2 (6 bases). The CDR3 has 16 residues. Germline CDR1 is LNHDA and CDR2 is SQIVND (reference sequence). Trimming removed 6 bases at V and 3 bases at J, with 18 bases between. CDR3 DNA sequence: TGTGCCAGTAGCCCCCCCGCCCCGGGAGACTACAATGAGCAGTTCTTC. Its protein product is CASSPPAPGDYNEQFF.

This sequence joins TRBV5-6 and TRBJ1-1; 9 bases match TRBD1. The ends lost 2 bases at V and 9 bases at J; junction bases unmatched: 5. CDR3 length equals 13 residues. CDR1 and CDR2 from the germline V gene are SGHDT and YYEEEE. DNA for the CDR3: TGTGCCAGCAGCTTCTTAGACAGGGGGAAAGCTTTCTTT. Residues: CASSFLDRGKAFF. Using reference TRBV5-6 and TRBJ1-1 for the parts outside the CDR3, the full variable domain is DAGVTQSPTHLIKTRGQQVTLRCSPKSGHDTVSWYQQALGQGPQFIFQYYEEEERQRGNFPDRFSGHQFPNYSSELNVNALLLGDSALYLCASSFLDRGKAFFGQGTRLTVV.

The chain joins TRBV29-1 to TRBJ1-1; 9 positions agree with TRBD1. This CDR3 has 15 amino acids. The J segment lost 1 base and the V segment lost 6 bases, leaving 9 bases of the junction unmatched. Germline V gene lookup returns CDR1 SQVTM and CDR2 ANQGSEA. The CDR3 region has the DNA TGCAGCGTGGAGACGGACAGGGGATCGAACACTGAAGCTTTCTTT. Encoded protein: CSVETDRGSNTEAFF.

V gene TRBV27 combines with J gene TRBJ1-1; TRBD1 matches at 7 bases. The CDR3 length is 14 residues. V was clipped by 4 bases and J by 6 bases; unmatched bases: 8. Germline V CDR1 and CDR2: MNHEY, SMNVEV (reference sequence). DNA for the CDR3: TGTGCCAGCAGTTCGGGACAGATTTTCGCTGAAGCTTTCTTT. Translated: CASSSGQIFAEAFF.

This clone occurred a few times. This sequence joins TRBV19 and TRBJ1-3, with a weak D call TRBD1 (5 bases). Germline CDR1 is LNHDA and CDR2 is SQIVND (reference sequence). V lost 10 bases and J lost 0, with 19 bases in between. The CDR3 has 16 amino acids. CDR3 sequence: CATHCRGVFSGNTIYF. The CDR3 nucleotides read TGTGCCACCCATTGCCGGGGGGTCTTCTCTGGAAACACCATATATTTT.

The V and J genes are TRBV7-2 and TRBJ1-1, with 9 bases fitting TRBD1. Trimming at V came to 8 bases and at J to 0 bases, leaving 7 bases not matched to a gene. This CDR3 spans 15 amino acids. In germline, CDR1 is SGHTA, CDR2 FQGNSA. The CDR3 protein is CASRQGVIMNTEAFF. CDR3 DNA sequence: TGTGCCAGCCGACAGGGGGTCATCATGAACACTGAAGCTTTCTTT.

The chain employs TRBV12-2 and TRBJ2-3; the D call in the table, TRBD2, was not verified against the DNA. TRBV12-2 is classified as a pseudogene. This CDR3 region has 16 residues. CDR3 nucleotides: TGTGCAAGTCGCCACCGGACTAGCGGGAGAGGAGATACGCAGTATTTT. Protein: CASRHRTSGRGDTQYF.

This clone appeared many times. The gene calls are TRBV11-2 and TRBJ1-4; D might be TRBD1 (6 bases). The length of the CDR3 is 16 residues. The germline CDR1 and CDR2 sequences are SGHAT and FQNNGV. The ends were cut back, 0 bases at V and 0 bases at J, with 8 bases in the middle. CDR3 nucleotide sequence: TGTGCCAGCAGCTTAGACAACAGGGCAACTAATGAAAAACTGTTTTTT. Its translation: CASSLDNRATNEKLFF.

This sequence joins TRBV19 and TRBJ1-1, with 9 bases identical to TRBD1. V gave up 5 bases and J gave up 4 bases; unmatched junction bases: 8. Germline assignment: CDR1 LNHDA and CDR2 SQIVND (reference sequence). CDR3 length: 15 residues. The CDR3 sequence: CASSPQQGAGTEAFF. For the CDR3, the DNA is TGTGCCAGTAGTCCACAACAGGGGGCAGGCACTGAAGCTTTCTTT.

This clone was seen once. The J gene is TRBJ1-2, the V gene TRBV18; D not certain. CDR3 size: 14 residues. V gave up 3 bases and J gave up 6 bases, with 14 bases separating them. Germline CDR1 KGHSH, CDR2 LQKENI. The CDR3 DNA is TGTGCCAGCTCACCCAACGGCGGGATCCATGGCTACACCTTC. Translation gives CASSPNGGIHGYTF.

J is TRBJ1-2 and V is TRBV30; D is uncertain. The CDR3 loop spans 13 amino acids. CDR1 is GTSNPN and CDR2 is SVGIG in the germline V gene (reference sequence). V lost 0 bases and J lost 5, with 10 bases in between. In DNA, the CDR3 is TGTGCCTGGAGTGTACATACGTCGTATGGCTACACCTTC. Its protein is CAWSVHTSYGYTF.

V and J are TRBV10-3 and TRBJ1-1, with a tentative D call TRBD1 (5 bases). There are 12 residues in the CDR3. V was clipped by 8 bases and J by 0 bases, with 7 bases between them. Per the germline V gene, CDR1 is ENHRY and CDR2 is SYGVKD. The CDR3 region is CAISGLNTEAFF. DNA for the CDR3: TGTGCCATCTCAGGGTTGAACACTGAAGCTTTCTTT.

The gene calls are TRBV7-8 and TRBJ1-2, with no clear D. Germline V gene data show CDR1 as SGHVS and CDR2 as FQNEAQ. V was clipped by 3 bases and J by 8 bases, with 10 bases between them. The CDR3 length is 12 residues. The CDR3 DNA reads TGTGCCAGCAGCTTTGTCCTAGGAGGCTACACCTTC. Protein: CASSFVLGGYTF.

Only one count was recorded for this clone. The V gene is TRBV28, the J gene TRBJ2-3; D is possibly TRBD1 (5 bases). The CDR3 loop spans 16 amino acids. Trimming took off 4 bases at V and 1 base at J, with 15 bases between the two ends. Germline CDR1 is MDHEN and CDR2 is SYDVKM. The CDR3 coding sequence is TGTGCCAGCAGTTATTCTCAGGGTTTAGGCACAGATACGCAGTATTTT. It translates to CASSYSQGLGTDTQYF.

V gene TRBV6-4 combines with J gene TRBJ2-2; D remains ambiguous. The germline V gene encodes CDR1 MRHNA and CDR2 SNTAGT. V was clipped by 3 bases and J by 1 base, with 6 bases between them. The CDR3 contains 14 residues. In nucleotides, the CDR3 is TGTGCCAGCAGTGATGGCATGAACACCGGGGAGCTGTTTTTT. It translates to CASSDGMNTGELFF.

The genes are TRBV14 and TRBJ2-5; D may be TRBD1 (6 bases). CDR1 SGHDN and CDR2 FVKESK come from the germline V gene. V was pared by 3 bases and J by 5 bases, with 19 bases between. The CDR3 is made up of 16 amino acids. CDR3 in amino acids: CASSQHSGALRETQYF. DNA for the CDR3: TGTGCCAGCAGCCAGCATTCAGGGGCCCTGCGGGAGACCCAGTACTTC.

The J gene is TRBJ2-5, the V gene TRBV10-2; 9 bases map to TRBD1. With V trimmed by 2 bases and J by 3 bases, 1 base remained unmatched. From germline, CDR1 is WSHSY and CDR2 SAAADI. CDR3 length: 14 amino acids. In nucleotides, the CDR3 is TGCGCCAGCAGTGAGGGACAGGGGAAAGAGACCCAGTACTTC. As protein: CASSEGQGKETQYF.

J is TRBJ2-1 and V is TRBV7-2, with TRBD2 matching 16 bases. With 0 bases clipped from V and 2 bases from J, the junction kept 7 bases outside the gene matches. The CDR3 spans 20 residues. In germline, CDR1 is SGHTA, CDR2 FQGNSA. The DNA for the CDR3 is TGTGCCAGCAGCTTAGCGACCGGGACTAGCGGGAGGGGGACCTACAATGAGCAGTTCTTC. Translation gives CASSLATGTSGRGTYNEQFF. Combining the CDR3 with reference TRBV7-2 and TRBJ2-1 gives the whole variable domain GAGVSQSPSNKVTEKGKDVELRCDPISGHTALYWYRQSLGQGLEFLIYFQGNSAPDKSGLPSDRFSAERTGGSVSTLTIQRTQQEDSAVYLCASSLATGTSGRGTYNEQFFGPGTRLTVL.

The J gene is TRBJ1-4, the V gene TRBV6-5; D is possibly TRBD1 (6 bases). Between the trimmed V and J ends, which lost 0 bases and 0 bases, there was a span of 8 bases. Germline loops: CDR1 MNHEY, CDR2 SVGAGI. The CDR3 has 16 amino acids. Here the CDR3 reads CASSYSRDTTNEKLFF. The CDR3 nucleotides read TGTGCCAGCAGTTACTCGAGGGACACAACTAATGAAAAACTGTTTTTT.

The chain combines TRBV10-3 with TRBJ1-2, with D possibly matching TRBD1 (5 bases). This CDR3 has 15 residues. Germline V gives CDR1 ENHRY, CDR2 SYGVKD. V shed 4 bases and J shed 8 bases, with 20 bases lying between them. The CDR3 sequence: CAISVRPQGSDGYTF. CDR3 bases: TGTGCCATCAGTGTCCGGCCCCAGGGCTCCGACGGCTACACCTTC.

This rearrangement joins TRBV9 to TRBJ2-7; TRBD2 agrees at 8 bases. CDR1 and CDR2 (germline): SGDLS, YYNGEE. The length of the CDR3 is 13 residues. The J segment lost 4 bases and the V segment lost 1 base, leaving 1 base of the junction unmatched. CDR3 nucleotides: TGTGCCAGCAGCGTATCGGGGGGGTACGAGCAGTACTTC. Amino acid sequence: CASSVSGGYEQYF.

The V and J genes are TRBV28 and TRBJ2-7; a weak D match, TRBD1 (6 bases). Per germline, CDR1 MDHEN and CDR2 SYDVKM. With 5 bases removed from V and 4 bases from J, the gap between germline ends came to 18 bases. CDR3 length: 15 amino acids. CDR3 nucleotide sequence: TGTGCCAGCAGTAGCCCCGGGACACTCTCATACGAGCAGTACTTC. Amino acids: CASSSPGTLSYEQYF.

The genes are TRBV19 and TRBJ2-1, with 7 bases lining up with TRBD1. CDR1 is LNHDA, CDR2 SQIVND, per germline (reference sequence). The ends lost 6 bases at V and 5 bases at J; junction bases unmatched: 7. This CDR3 comprises 14 residues. CDR3 amino acids: CASRPGQANNEQFF. As DNA, the CDR3 is TGTGCCAGTAGACCCGGACAGGCTAACAATGAGCAGTTCTTC.

This sequence joins TRBV27 and TRBJ2-1; TRBD1 agrees at 10 bases. V shed 5 bases, J shed 7 bases, and the junction held 11 bases outside the gene matches. CDR1 and CDR2 from the germline V gene are MNHEY and SMNVEV (reference sequence). The CDR3 is made up of 16 amino acids. This CDR3 reads CASSPTPGTGVNEQFF. Written as DNA, the CDR3 is TGTGCCAGCAGTCCTACCCCCGGGACAGGGGTGAATGAGCAGTTCTTC.

The chain combines TRBV18 with TRBJ2-7, with 8 bases matching TRBD1. Germline trimming cut 0 bases from V and 7 bases from J; bases unmatched to any gene: 8. CDR1 KGHSH and CDR2 LQKENI come from the germline V gene. The CDR3 covers 15 residues. CDR3 nucleotide sequence: TGTGCCAGCTCACCACCTTCAGGGGGCCTTTGGGAGCAGTACTTC. This encodes CASSPPSGGLWEQYF.

This sequence joins TRBV28 and TRBJ1-3; a weak D match, TRBD1 (5 bases). There are 15 residues in the CDR3. Germline CDR1 is MDHEN and CDR2 is SYDVKM. V lost 2 bases and J lost 4, with 12 bases in between. CDR3 protein: CASSLNGAGGNTIYF. DNA of the CDR3: TGTGCCAGCAGTTTAAATGGGGCGGGGGGAAACACCATATATTTT.

The chain combines TRBV5-1 with TRBJ2-3; 10 bases fit TRBD2. The CDR3 sequence is 16 residues long. With 1 base clipped from V and 0 bases from J, the junction kept 2 bases outside the gene matches. Germline loops: CDR1 SGHRS, CDR2 YFSETQ. The CDR3 here is CASSLRAGGSTDTQYF. CDR3 DNA sequence: TGCGCCAGCAGCTTGAGAGCGGGAGGGAGCACAGATACGCAGTATTTT.